The 18 T cell receptor beta chains below come from one sample, sequenced in a study of shared clonotypes between healthy human individuals. The method was immunoSEQ multiplex PCR; TCRdb's version includes in-frame clones alone and lacks a portion of them. Of 2 million to 3 million clones detected, roughly 93% appear once; the ten largest clones hold about 0.39%. Sequenced input: naive CD4+ T cells from PBMCs. Subset defined: CD45RA+ positively selected. Source of these receptors: a man younger than 35 in good health. Some clones in this sample may be carry-over from other donors' samples.

V is TRBV28 and J is TRBJ1-1; 11 bases line up with TRBD1. The V gene end was trimmed by 5 bases and the J gene end by 9 bases; junction bases not matched to a gene: 11. CDR1 and CDR2 from the germline V gene are MDHEN and SYDVKM. This CDR3 spans 15 amino acids. As DNA, the CDR3 is TGTGCCAGCAGTCCGATGGGCGGGACAGGGGGAAAAGCTTTCTTT. As protein: CASSPMGGTGGKAFF. Supplemented by reference TRBV28 and TRBJ1-1, the full variable domain reads DVKVTQSSRYLVKRTGEKVFLECVQDMDHENMFWYRQDPGLGLRLIYFSYDVKMKEKGDIPEGYSVSREKKERFSLILESASTNQTSMYLCASSPMGGTGGKAFFGQGTRLTVV.

The V gene is TRBV10-3, the J gene TRBJ2-1; 8 bases are a match to TRBD2. From germline, CDR1 is ENHRY and CDR2 SYGVKD. Trimming took 5 bases from V and 9 from J; bases not matched to a gene: 15. This CDR3 is 16 amino acids long. Here the CDR3 DNA reads TGTGCCATCAGTACGGAACTAGCGGACGAGCTCGGTGAGCAGTTCTTC. Translating gives CAISTELADELGEQFF.

The genes are TRBV5-1 and TRBJ2-7; TRBD1 is a possible D gene (6 bases). Germline V CDR1 and CDR2: SGHRS, YFSETQ. CDR3 length: 15 amino acids. The V and J ends lost 2 bases and 2 bases respectively, with 14 bases between them. CDR3 in DNA: TGCGCCAGCAGCTTACAGGGTGGGGCAGCCTACGAGCAGTACTTC. This encodes CASSLQGGAAYEQYF.

The chain employs TRBV28 and TRBJ1-2, with D perhaps TRBD1 (5 bases). Trimming removed 8 bases from V and 0 bases from J, with 10 bases in between. This CDR3 contains 13 residues. CDR1 and CDR2 (germline): MDHEN, SYDVKM. The DNA of the CDR3 is TGTGCCAGCGCCAGGGCAGCTAACTATGGCTACACCTTC. This sequence encodes CASARAANYGYTF.

The CDR3 reads CASSPGQIAGDEQFF. The CDR3 coding sequence is TGTGCCAGCAGCCCCGGACAAATCGCTGGAGATGAGCAGTTCTTC. The V gene is TRBV9, the J gene TRBJ2-1, with D perhaps matching TRBD1 (5 bases). V lost 4 bases, J lost 8 bases, and 19 bases lay in between. The CDR3 runs 15 residues. CDR1 is SGDLS, CDR2 YYNGEE, per germline.

This clone was found a few times. CDR3 sequence reads: CASSSGNTIYF. The CDR3 nucleotides read TGCGCCAGCAGTTCTGGAAACACCATATATTTT. The genes are TRBV4-3 and TRBJ1-3; D uncertain. This CDR3 is built from 11 residues. The germline V gene encodes CDR1 LGHNA and CDR2 YSLEER. V shed 6 bases and J shed 1 base, with 1 base lying between them.

The chain joins TRBV19 to TRBJ2-1, with 7 nucleotides matching TRBD1. This CDR3 contains 14 residues. V shed 10 bases and J 8 bases; nucleotides not matched to a gene: 14. CDR1 LNHDA and CDR2 SQIVND come from the germline V gene (reference sequence). The CDR3: CATRRQGDGDEQFF. CDR3 DNA: TGTGCCACCAGAAGGCAGGGGGACGGCGATGAGCAGTTCTTC.

This clone showed up just a few times. This rearrangement joins TRBV6-5 to TRBJ1-2; D gene ambiguous. This CDR3 has 11 amino acids. V lost 6 bases and J 8 bases, leaving 10 bases between the germline ends. Looked up from germline, CDR1 is MNHEY and CDR2 is SVGAGI. As DNA, the CDR3 is TGTGCCAGCAGCAGCCTATTAGGCTACACCTTC. This translates into CASSSLLGYTF.

CDR3 sequence: CASSLVLGTSGRASETQYF. The CDR3 coding sequence is TGTGCCAGCAGCTTAGTGCTCGGGACTAGCGGGAGGGCCTCAGAGACCCAGTACTTC. The chain couples TRBV7-2 to TRBJ2-5; 16 bases are shared with TRBD2. The J segment lost 4 bases and the V segment lost 1 base, leaving 9 bases of the junction unmatched. The CDR3 covers 19 residues. Germline lookup yields CDR1 SGHTA and CDR2 FQGNSA.

The V call is TRBV7-2, the J call TRBJ2-3; D is unresolved. The CDR3 is made up of 14 amino acids. Deletions cut 0 bases from V and 2 bases from J, with 6 bases between. CDR1 is SGHTA and CDR2 is FQGNSA in the germline V gene. The CDR3 loop reads CASSLATVTDTQYF. Written as DNA, the CDR3 is TGTGCCAGCAGCTTAGCCACCGTCACAGATACGCAGTATTTT.

CDR3 bases: TGTGCCACCAGCAGAGCGATCGGATCTACTGAAAAACTGTTTTTT. Its translation: CATSRAIGSTEKLFF. This rearrangement joins TRBV15 to TRBJ1-4; unclear D gene. The germline V gene has CDR1 LNHNV and CDR2 YYDKDF (reference sequence). The CDR3 totals 15 residues. The V gene lost 1 base and the J gene lost 7 bases, with 13 bases spanning the gap. The whole variable domain, filled in from reference TRBV15 and TRBJ1-4, reads DAMVIQNPRYQVTQFGKPVTLSCSQTLNHNVMYWYQQKSSQAPKLLFHYYDKDFNNEADTPDNFQSRRPNTSFCFLDIRSPGLGDTAMYLCATSRAIGSTEKLFFGSGTQLSVL.

The V gene is TRBV6-6, the J gene TRBJ1-1, with 7 positions matching TRBD1. With 6 bases clipped from V and 0 bases from J, the junction kept 10 bases outside the gene matches. Germline CDR1 MNHNY, CDR2 SVGAGI (reference sequence). The CDR3 extends over 16 amino acids. The CDR3: CASSTKGTDMNTEAFF. The CDR3 DNA sequence: TGTGCCAGCAGCACTAAGGGGACAGATATGAACACTGAAGCTTTCTTT.

The gene calls are TRBV7-9 and TRBJ1-2; D is unclear. V was shortened by 5 bases and J by 3 bases, with 13 bases between the two germline ends. This CDR3 comprises 14 residues. Per germline, CDR1 SEHNR and CDR2 FQNEAQ (reference sequence). CDR3 DNA: TGTGCCAGCAGCCGCCGGACTCTTTACTATGGCTACACCTTC. Protein: CASSRRTLYYGYTF. Complete variable domain (other parts from reference TRBV7-9 and TRBJ1-2): DTGVSQNPRHKITKRGQNVTFRCDPISEHNRLYWYRQTLGQGPEFLTYFQNEAQLEKSRLLSDRFSAERPKGSFSTLEIQRTEQGDSAMYLCASSRRTLYYGYTFGSGTRLTVV.

The rearrangement joins TRBV7-8 to TRBJ2-3, with a weak D call TRBD2 (6 bases). Germline values: CDR1 SGHVS, CDR2 FQNEAQ. The V gene lost 4 bases and the J gene lost 3 bases, with 8 bases spanning the gap. The CDR3 consists of 13 residues. Here the CDR3 DNA reads TGTGCCAGCAGCTGGGACTCAACAGATACGCAGTATTTT. This encodes CASSWDSTDTQYF.

As concerns this clone: Within the sample, other DNA sequences also encode this same CDR3. The rearrangement joins TRBV5-1 to TRBJ2-1; 11 bases line up with TRBD2. The CDR3 consists of 16 residues. V trimming: 2 bases; J trimming: 2 bases; junction bases outside the gene matches: 3. Germline loops: CDR1 SGHRS, CDR2 YFSETQ. For the CDR3, the DNA is TGCGCCAGCAGCTTTGGTAGCGGGAGGGCCTACAATGAGCAGTTCTTC. Translating it yields CASSFGSGRAYNEQFF.

This chain connects TRBV28 to TRBJ1-1, with TRBD1 as a possible D gene (5 bases). V was cut by 6 bases and J by 7 bases, with 12 bases left in between. Germline V gene data show CDR1 as MDHEN and CDR2 as SYDVKM. The CDR3 runs 12 residues. The CDR3 is CASRLKGIEAFF. CDR3 nucleotide sequence: TGTGCCAGCAGATTAAAGGGGATTGAAGCTTTCTTT.

The chain employs TRBV19 and TRBJ1-2, with TRBD1 identical over 7 bases. Unmatched junction bases numbered 6, after V lost 10 bases and J lost 4 bases. The CDR3 loop spans 12 amino acids. Germline V CDR1 and CDR2: LNHDA, SQIVND (reference sequence). CDR3 nucleotides: TGTGCCACCAAGGGACAGCCCTATGGCTACACCTTC. It is translated as CATKGQPYGYTF.

In its sample, this clone was seen a few times. Within the sample, other DNA sequences also encode this same CDR3. The V and J genes are TRBV7-9 and TRBJ2-7, with 7 bases identical to TRBD2. With 2 bases clipped from V and 3 bases from J, the junction kept 1 base outside the gene matches. The CDR3 extends over 13 amino acids. Germline V CDR1 and CDR2: SEHNR, FQNEAQ (reference sequence). The CDR3 spells CASSLRGSYEQYF. CDR3 DNA: TGTGCCAGCAGCTTACGCGGGAGCTACGAGCAGTACTTC. The variable domain in full, completed from reference TRBV7-9 and TRBJ2-7, reads DTGVSQNPRHKITKRGQNVTFRCDPISEHNRLYWYRQTLGQGPEFLTYFQNEAQLEKSRLLSDRFSAERPKGSFSTLEIQRTEQGDSAMYLCASSLRGSYEQYFGPGTRLTVT.